This T cell receptor (beta chain) was identified in a study of regulatory T cells in long-lasting Graves disease. Time point defined: newly diagnosed GD, antithyroid drugs for less than 3 months. TCR sequences were obtained from RNA taken from PBMCs. Study findings and constraints: No thyroid tissue was studied; the work used peripheral blood only. Newly diagnosed disease favored TRBV20-1 and TRBJ2-1 over persistent disease.

For TCR beta, libraries came from iRepertoire HTBI primers and Arm-PCR of CDR3 regions. TCRdb processed the multiplex PCR reads anew with MiXCR; each CDR3 protein has one entry. This table holds more than 450,000 distinct CDR3 sequences, more than 10% found once. The CDR3 totals 15 residues. Trimming removed 3 bases at V and 2 bases at J, with 10 bases between. Per germline, CDR1 ENHRY and CDR2 SYGVKD. As concerns this clonotype: The antigen is undetermined.

These data are also associated with another study on T cells in Graves' hyperthyroidism and ophthalmopathy. This second study says: Recently diagnosed hyperthyroidism of less than 2 months' duration affected patients aged 18 to 65. Lactation, pregnancy, other autoimmune disease or uncontrolled infection led to exclusion of patients.

The sequence was obtained from a woman in her 30s with Graves disease. The chain joins TRBV10-3 to TRBJ2-2, with a tentative D call TRBD1 (5 bases). Sample: peripheral blood mononuclear cells (PBMCs), taken at new diagnosis, from a patient treated with antithyroid drugs. This CDR3 reads CAISDFRGNTGELFF. In nucleotides, the CDR3 is TGTGCCATCAGTGATTTTAGGGGTAACACCGGGGAGCTGTTTTTT.